This TCR beta chain derives from a study of T cell responses to AZD1222 COVID-19 vaccine. Study outcomes and limitations: No day 14 peak samples; only post-peak repertoires were characterized. Only five to seven AZD1222 recipients were seropositive at baseline. The donors showed a predominance of white British ancestry and of females, with possible underestimation of clonal diversity.

J was trimmed by 8 bases and V by 4 bases; bases with no gene match: 4. The CDR3 contains 13 residues. The germline gives CDR1 SGHRS, CDR2 YFSETQ. The method was immunoSEQ multiplex PCR; TCRdb's version includes in-frame clones alone and lacks a portion of them. This sample has over 60,000 clones, with 79% found just once. Comment on this clone: What it recognizes is unknown.

This receptor was obtained from an adult in good health. Source: peripheral blood, taken on day 0 of MenACWY control vaccination. The chain combines TRBV5-1 with TRBJ2-4; 9 bases match TRBD1. The CDR3 reads CASSLTGGHIQYF. CDR3 coding DNA: TGCGCCAGCAGCCTGACAGGGGGGCACATTCAGTACTTC.